The 30 T cell receptor beta chains reported below all come from one sample, sequenced in a study of blood T cell repertoires in COVID-19. Clones were sequenced by immunoSEQ multiplex PCR, and TCRdb holds only the in-frame ones, with some missing. In the table there are hundreds of thousands of clones, roughly 80% of which are singletons. Specimen: PBMCs or T cells enriched from blood (not recorded which). The receptor source for this set is a man in his forties who had been exposed to COVID-19.

The chain joins TRBV19 to TRBJ1-2; 8 nucleotides match TRBD1. The CDR3 runs 13 residues. J lost 8 bases, V lost 5 bases, and 7 bases had no gene match. Germline CDR1 reads LNHDA; CDR2 reads SQIVND (reference sequence). The CDR3 sequence is CASSVDRVVGYTF. DNA for the CDR3: TGTGCCAGTAGTGTGGACAGGGTAGTAGGCTACACCTTC.

About this clone: A junction end diverges from the germline sequence, so it may reflect a read error. The chain links TRBV11-3 to TRBJ2-7; D ambiguous. Germline lookup yields CDR1 SGHNT and CDR2 YENEEA. The CDR3 sequence is 13 residues long. In nucleotides, the CDR3 is TGTGCCAGCACCTTAGGGCCGTCCTACGAGCAGTACTTC. This encodes CASTLGPSYEQYF.

V gene TRBV11-3 combines with J gene TRBJ2-5; D gene unclear. CDR1 is SGHNT and CDR2 is YENEEA in the germline V gene. The CDR3 is 11 amino acids. V lost 0 bases and J 8 bases, leaving 4 bases between the germline ends. DNA of the CDR3: TGTGCCAGCAGCTTAGATAAAACCCAGTACTTC. Amino acid sequence: CASSLDKTQYF.

This rearrangement joins TRBV7-9 to TRBJ1-1; weak D call: TRBD1 (6 bases). Germline lookup yields CDR1 SEHNR and CDR2 FQNEAQ (reference sequence). The CDR3 has 15 residues. V dropped 1 base and J dropped 1 base, with 10 bases sitting between them. CDR3 DNA sequence: TGTGCCAGCAGCTTAGGTACGACAGGGAACACTGAAGCTTTCTTT. Protein sequence: CASSLGTTGNTEAFF.

V gene TRBV4-2 combines with J gene TRBJ1-1; D gene unclear. This CDR3 contains 13 residues. Per the germline V gene, CDR1 is LGHNA and CDR2 is YNFKEQ. Trimming stripped 0 bases from V and 8 bases from J, with 10 bases between. DNA for the CDR3: TGTGCCAGCAGCCAAGATTGGATAGCCGAAGCTTTCTTT. It is translated as CASSQDWIAEAFF.

V usage is TRBV27 and J usage is TRBJ1-2, with D possibly matching TRBD1 (6 bases). Germline V lookup: CDR1 MNHEY, CDR2 SMNVEV (reference sequence). Trimming removed 5 bases at V and 5 bases at J, with 18 bases between. The CDR3 length is 15 residues. CDR3 sequence: CASSPRQAVLYGYTF. As DNA, the CDR3 is TGTGCCAGCAGTCCGAGACAGGCGGTACTTTATGGCTACACCTTC.

Only a few counts were recorded for this clone. J is TRBJ1-6 and V is TRBV6-5; no clear D. Germline-derived CDR1 and CDR2 are MNHEY and SVGAGI. The CDR3 spans 13 residues. Trimming left V 9 bases short and J 8 bases short, with 14 bases between. CDR3 bases: TGTGCCAGTAGGTGGGTGGAGGATTCACCCCTCCACTTT. As protein: CASRWVEDSPLHF.

The chain has TRBV18 and TRBJ2-3; D is unclear. CDR1 and CDR2 from the germline V gene are KGHSH and LQKENI. The V end was cut by 0 bases, the J end by 1 base, with 11 bases between. The CDR3 runs to 16 residues. The CDR3 sequence is CASSPPVAQGTDTQYF. DNA of the CDR3: TGTGCCAGCTCACCACCCGTGGCCCAGGGCACAGATACGCAGTATTTT. The variable domain in full, with the rest retrieved from reference TRBV18 and TRBJ2-3, is NAGVMQNPRHLVRRRGQEARLRCSPMKGHSHVYWYRQLPEEGLKFMVYLQKENIIDESGMPKERFSAEFPKEGPSILRIQQVVRGDSAAYFCASSPPVAQGTDTQYFGPGTRLTVL.

V is TRBV24-1 and J is TRBJ1-3; D is unresolved. The length of the CDR3 is 12 residues. CDR1 is KGHDR and CDR2 is SFDVKD in the germline V gene. The CDR3 bases are TGTGTCCACTGTACAGTAGAAAACACCATATATTTT. This encodes CVHCTVENTIYF.

The chain couples TRBV7-8 to TRBJ1-1, with D possibly being TRBD1 (6 bases). From germline, CDR1 is SGHVS and CDR2 FQNEAQ. CDR3 size: 16 residues. V lost 0 bases and J 0 bases, leaving 11 bases between the germline ends. In nucleotides, the CDR3 is TGTGCCAGCAGCTTAGCGTCAGCAGGGGTGAACACTGAAGCTTTCTTT. The encoded protein is CASSLASAGVNTEAFF.

This sequence joins TRBV5-6 and TRBJ2-1; 11 bases fit TRBD2. CDR1 is SGHDT, CDR2 YYEEEE, per germline. V dropped 4 bases and J dropped 4; count of bases not matched to a gene: 4. The CDR3 runs 15 residues. DNA for the CDR3: TGTGCCAGCAGCCACCGGACTAGCGGGTACAATGAGCAGTTCTTC. Translated, it gives CASSHRTSGYNEQFF.

V gene TRBV2 combines with J gene TRBJ1-5; a weak D match, TRBD1 (6 bases). CDR1 and CDR2 (germline): SNHLY, FYNNEI. The V and J ends lost 6 bases and 1 base respectively, with 10 bases between them. The CDR3 contains 14 residues. CDR3 sequence (DNA): TGTGCCAGCAGACTACAGGGAAGCAATCAGCCCCAGCATTTT. This encodes CASRLQGSNQPQHF.

In DNA, the CDR3 is TGTGCCAGCAGCCAGACAGGGGGCGGGGATGAGCAGTTCTTC. This encodes CASSQTGGGDEQFF. The chain combines TRBV6-5 with TRBJ2-1, with 10 positions matching TRBD1. J lost 8 bases, V lost 6 bases, and 7 bases had no gene match. CDR3 length: 14 residues. Germline V CDR1 and CDR2: MNHEY, SVGAGI.

This chain uses TRBV25-1 with TRBJ1-2; a possible D gene is TRBD1 (5 bases). CDR3 length equals 12 residues. Per the germline V gene, CDR1 is MGHDK and CDR2 is SYGVNS. The V gene lost 3 bases and the J gene lost 7 bases, with 9 bases spanning the gap. This CDR3 is CASSDNRLGYTF. In nucleotides, the CDR3 is TGTGCCAGCAGTGATAACAGGCTTGGCTACACCTTC.

The CDR3 region has the DNA TGTGCCAGCAGCCAACGGGACAGGGGTTTCAACGAGCAGTACTTC. Its protein is CASSQRDRGFNEQYF. This rearrangement joins TRBV3-1 (or the pseudogene TRBV3-2) to TRBJ2-7, with 10 bases lining up with TRBD1. V was pared by 2 bases and J by 5 bases, with 6 bases of the junction left unmatched. Germline V gene data show CDR1 as LGHDT and CDR2 as YNNKEL (reference sequence). This CDR3 comprises 15 residues.

This chain links TRBV9 with TRBJ2-1; perhaps TRBD2 as D (5 bases). The CDR3 is 15 residues long. Trimming took off 0 bases at V and 8 bases at J, with 15 bases between the two ends. Germline V CDR1 and CDR2: SGDLS, YYNGEE. The CDR3 loop is CASSVAGVGVDEQFF. In DNA, the CDR3 is TGTGCCAGCAGCGTAGCTGGGGTCGGGGTCGATGAGCAGTTCTTC.

This clone was picked up a small number of times. V and J are TRBV6-5 and TRBJ1-2; the D gene is possibly TRBD1 (6 bases). Germline-derived CDR1 and CDR2 are MNHEY and SVGAGI. This CDR3 has 13 residues. V was trimmed by 6 bases and J by 4 bases, leaving 12 bases between them. The CDR3 DNA follows: TGTGCCAGCAGCCCGACAGGCCCCTATGGCTACACCTTC. It codes for CASSPTGPYGYTF.

This clone appeared a single time. The chain recombines TRBV27 with TRBJ2-1; D is unclear. V lost 4 bases and J lost 8, with 15 bases in between. The CDR3 is made up of 14 amino acids. Germline V lookup: CDR1 MNHEY, CDR2 SMNVEV (reference sequence). CDR3 protein: CASSSTLPSDEQFF. In DNA form, the CDR3 reads TGTGCCAGCAGTTCTACTCTCCCTTCGGATGAGCAGTTCTTC.

V usage is TRBV10-3 and J usage is TRBJ2-1, with 8 positions matching TRBD1. The CDR3 runs 15 residues. Trimming at V came to 10 bases and at J to 6 bases, leaving 14 bases not matched to a gene. Germline CDR1 and CDR2: ENHRY and SYGVKD. DNA for the CDR3: TGTGCCAACGGGGCTAGGACAGGGTTCCTCAATGAGCAGTTCTTC. It specifies CANGARTGFLNEQFF.

This clone was picked up one time. The genes are TRBV7-3 and TRBJ2-1; TRBD2 aligns across 14 bases. CDR3 length: 16 amino acids. The V segment lost 5 bases and the J segment 6 bases; nucleotides outside the gene matches: 6. From germline, CDR1 is SGHTA and CDR2 FQGTGA. The CDR3 is CASSPGLAGAGNEQFF. The CDR3 DNA reads as TGTGCCAGCAGCCCGGGACTAGCGGGAGCGGGCAATGAGCAGTTCTTC.

The chain employs TRBV27 and TRBJ2-1; 13 bases are shared with TRBD2. Looked up from germline, CDR1 is MNHEY and CDR2 is SMNVEV (reference sequence). The junction had 3 bases not matched to a gene; V was cut back by 5 bases and J by 5 bases. The CDR3 totals 15 residues. The CDR3 nucleotides read TGTGCCAGCAGTCCAGGGACTAGCGGGAACAATGAGCAGTTCTTC. Residues: CASSPGTSGNNEQFF.

The chain uses TRBV5-5 and TRBJ1-1; possible D gene TRBD1, 6 bases. The germline V and J ends were trimmed by 1 base and 3 bases, with 13 bases remaining between them. The CDR3 covers 15 residues. Germline loops: CDR1 SGHKS, CDR2 YYEKEE (reference sequence). The CDR3 DNA reads TGTGCCAGCAGCTTGAGGGACACGGCCTACACTGAAGCTTTCTTT. It translates to CASSLRDTAYTEAFF.

As concerns this clone: One end of the junction does not line up with germline, which may come from a read error. The chain recombines TRBV12-3 or TRBV12-4 with TRBJ1-1, with a weak D call TRBD1 (6 bases). This CDR3 has 13 residues. The CDR3 DNA follows: TGTGCCAGCAGCTTAGGCAGGGGATTCTTTACTTTCTTT. Protein product: CASSLGRGFFTFF.

The chain recombines TRBV13 with TRBJ1-4, with D perhaps matching TRBD1 (5 bases). CDR3 length equals 14 residues. Germline loops: CDR1 PRHDT, CDR2 FYEKMQ (reference sequence). Trimming removed 1 base from V and 5 bases from J, with 8 bases in between. Here the CDR3 reads CASSLATDNEKLFF. The CDR3 DNA follows: TGTGCCAGCAGCTTAGCGACAGACAATGAAAAACTGTTTTTT.

V usage is TRBV3-1 (or the pseudogene TRBV3-2) and J usage is TRBJ1-5; D possibly corresponds to TRBD1 (6 bases). The germline CDR1 and CDR2 sequences are LGHDT and YNNKEL (reference sequence). The germline V and J ends were trimmed by 6 bases and 5 bases, with 11 bases remaining between them. The CDR3 extends over 13 amino acids. The CDR3 DNA is TGTGCCAGCAGTCCCCAGGGGCATCAGCCCCAGCATTTT. Translation: CASSPQGHQPQHF.

Regarding this clone: One junction end disagrees with the germline gene, perhaps due to a read error. The gene calls are TRBV20-1 and TRBJ1-1; D possibly corresponds to TRBD1 (6 bases). Per the germline V gene, CDR1 is DFQATT and CDR2 is SNEGSKA (reference sequence). The CDR3 length is 9 residues. DNA for the CDR3: TGCAGTGCTGACACCGGGACAAGCTTT. It translates to CSADTGTSF.

This clone was observed a single time. The J gene is TRBJ2-1, the V gene TRBV9; 9 bases align to TRBD2. The CDR3 is 15 amino acids. The V gene's germline CDR1 is SGDLS and CDR2 YYNGEE. With V trimmed by 0 bases and J by 4 bases, 2 bases remained unmatched. The DNA of the CDR3 is TGTGCCAGCAGCGTAGATCTAGCGGGGTACAATGAGCAGTTCTTC. It is translated as CASSVDLAGYNEQFF.

The chain joins TRBV20-1 to TRBJ2-7; 7 bases match TRBD2. The germline gives CDR1 DFQATT, CDR2 SNEGSKA (reference sequence). CDR3 size: 11 residues. V shed 7 bases, J shed 4 bases, and the junction held 4 bases outside the gene matches. The CDR3 is CSVSGGYEQYF. The CDR3 DNA is TGCAGTGTATCGGGAGGTTACGAGCAGTACTTC.

The chain uses TRBV2 and TRBJ2-1; 7 bases agree with TRBD1. The ends lost 4 bases at V and 8 bases at J; junction bases unmatched: 2. The germline CDR1 and CDR2 sequences are SNHLY and FYNNEI. The CDR3 spans 12 residues. DNA for the CDR3: TGTGCCAGCAGTGTAGGGGGCGATGAGCAGTTCTTC. Translation gives CASSVGGDEQFF.

V gene TRBV6-6 combines with J gene TRBJ2-5; TRBD1 matches 7 bases. There are 13 residues in the CDR3. In germline, CDR1 is MNHNY, CDR2 SVGAGI (reference sequence). The ends lost 7 bases at V and 1 base at J; junction bases unmatched: 3. CDR3 sequence reads: CASIRGFQETQYF. Written as DNA, the CDR3 is TGTGCCAGCATCAGGGGGTTCCAAGAGACCCAGTACTTC.